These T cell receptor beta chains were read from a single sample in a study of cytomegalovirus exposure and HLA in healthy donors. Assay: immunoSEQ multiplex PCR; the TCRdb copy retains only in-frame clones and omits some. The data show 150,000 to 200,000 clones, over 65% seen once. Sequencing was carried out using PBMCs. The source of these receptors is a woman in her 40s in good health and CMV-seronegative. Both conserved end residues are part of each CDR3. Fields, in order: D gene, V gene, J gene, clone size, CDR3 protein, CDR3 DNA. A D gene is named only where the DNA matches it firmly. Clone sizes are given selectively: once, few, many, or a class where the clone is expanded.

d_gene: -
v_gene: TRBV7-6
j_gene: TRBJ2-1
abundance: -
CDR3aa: CASSLLAPNEQFF
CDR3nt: TGTGCCAGCAGCTTATTAGCTCCCAATGAGCAGTTCTTC

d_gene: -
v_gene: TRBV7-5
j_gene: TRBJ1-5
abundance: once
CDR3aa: CVRSETTDCSNQPQHF
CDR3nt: TGTGTCAGAAGCGAAACGACAGATTGTAGCAATCAGCCCCAGCATTTT

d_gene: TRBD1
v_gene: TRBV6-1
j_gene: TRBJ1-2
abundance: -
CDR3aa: CASSDGTASLYGYTF
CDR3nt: TGTGCCAGCAGTGACGGGACAGCATCCCTCTATGGCTACACCTTC

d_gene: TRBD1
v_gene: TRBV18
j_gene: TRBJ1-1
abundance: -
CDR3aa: CASSRRDRGSLNTEAFF
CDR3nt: TGTGCCAGCTCACGCCGGGACAGGGGGTCCTTGAACACTGAAGCTTTCTTT

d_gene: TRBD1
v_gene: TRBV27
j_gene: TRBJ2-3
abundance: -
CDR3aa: CASSFLSDRGVRGTDTQYF
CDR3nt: TGTGCCAGCAGTTTCTTGTCGGACAGGGGGGTTCGTGGCACAGATACGCAGTATTTT

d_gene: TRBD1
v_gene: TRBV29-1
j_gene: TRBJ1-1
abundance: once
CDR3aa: CSVVRGTGVSEAFF
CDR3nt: TGCAGCGTTGTACGCGGGACAGGGGTTTCTGAAGCTTTCTTT

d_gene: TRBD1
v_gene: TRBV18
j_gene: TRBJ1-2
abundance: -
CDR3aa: CASSPGGGDYGYTF
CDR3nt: TGTGCCAGCTCACCAGGAGGGGGCGACTATGGCTACACCTTC

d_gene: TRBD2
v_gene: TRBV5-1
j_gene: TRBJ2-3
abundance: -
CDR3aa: CASSFGTSLPDTQYF
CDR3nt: TGCGCCAGCAGTTTCGGGACTAGCTTGCCAGATACGCAGTATTTT

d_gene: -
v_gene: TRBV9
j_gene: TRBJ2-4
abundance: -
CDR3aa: CASSTHGSEKNIQYF
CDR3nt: TGTGCCAGCAGCACCCATGGCTCGGAGAAAAACATTCAGTACTTC

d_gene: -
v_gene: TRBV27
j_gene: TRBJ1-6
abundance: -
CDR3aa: CASSPDRHSYNSPLHF
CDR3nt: TGTGCCAGCAGTCCAGACAGGCACTCCTATAATTCACCCCTCCACTTT

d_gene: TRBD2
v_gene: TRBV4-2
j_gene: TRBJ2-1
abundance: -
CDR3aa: CASSFAGGYEQFF
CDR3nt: TGTGCCAGCAGCTTCGCGGGGGGTTATGAGCAGTTCTTC

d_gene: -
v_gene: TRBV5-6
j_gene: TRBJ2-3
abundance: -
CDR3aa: CASSLGVGGGSTDTQYF
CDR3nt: TGTGCCAGCAGCTTGGGCGTAGGCGGCGGGAGCACAGATACGCAGTATTTT

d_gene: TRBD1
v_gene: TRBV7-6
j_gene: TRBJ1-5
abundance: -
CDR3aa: CATGTGGRVPQHF
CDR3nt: TGTGCCACCGGGACAGGGGGCAGGGTGCCCCAGCATTTT

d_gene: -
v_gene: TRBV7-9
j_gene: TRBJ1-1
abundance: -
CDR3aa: CASSLRPGGRNTEAFF
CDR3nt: TGTGCCAGCAGCTTAAGGCCCGGGGGTAGGAACACTGAAGCTTTCTTT

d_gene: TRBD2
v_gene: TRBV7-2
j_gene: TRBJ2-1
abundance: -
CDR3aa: CASRTSGGANEQFF
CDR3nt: TGTGCCAGCAGGACTAGCGGGGGGGCCAATGAGCAGTTCTTC

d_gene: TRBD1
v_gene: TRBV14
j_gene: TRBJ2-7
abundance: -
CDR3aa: CASSPKDPTGDPYEQYF
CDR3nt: TGTGCCAGCAGCCCTAAAGATCCGACAGGGGACCCCTACGAGCAGTACTTC

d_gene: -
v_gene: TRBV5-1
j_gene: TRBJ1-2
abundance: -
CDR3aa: CASSLQTGPGYTF
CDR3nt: TGCGCCAGCAGCTTACAGACAGGCCCTGGCTACACCTTC

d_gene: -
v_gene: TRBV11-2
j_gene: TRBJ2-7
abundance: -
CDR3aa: CASSLVSSGQYF
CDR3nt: TGTGCCAGCAGCTTAGTATCCTCCGGGCAGTACTTC

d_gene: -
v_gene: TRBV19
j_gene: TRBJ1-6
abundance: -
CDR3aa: CASSPLGGSPLHF
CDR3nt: TGTGCCAGTAGTCCCCTCGGGGGTTCACCCCTCCACTTT

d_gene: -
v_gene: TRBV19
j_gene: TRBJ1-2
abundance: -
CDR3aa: CASSLRQRNYGYTF
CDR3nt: TGTGCCAGTAGTCTACGACAGCGCAACTATGGCTACACCTTC

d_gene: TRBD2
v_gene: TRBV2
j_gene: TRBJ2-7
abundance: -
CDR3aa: CASGAGGAGGTYEQYF
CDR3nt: TGTGCCAGTGGGGCTGGAGGAGCGGGGGGGACCTACGAGCAGTACTTC

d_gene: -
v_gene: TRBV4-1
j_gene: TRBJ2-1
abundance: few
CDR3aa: CASSQGLAGQPISFF
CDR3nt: TGCGCCAGCAGCCAAGGACTGGCGGGACAGCCCATCTCGTTCTTC

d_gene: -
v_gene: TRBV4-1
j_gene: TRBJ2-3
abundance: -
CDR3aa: CASSQGAPRGLTDTQYF
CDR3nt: TGCGCCAGCAGCCAAGGGGCCCCCAGGGGATTGACAGATACGCAGTATTTT

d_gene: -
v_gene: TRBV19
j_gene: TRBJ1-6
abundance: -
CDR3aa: CASKEGNNSPLHF
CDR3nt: TGTGCCAGTAAAGAGGGAAATAATTCACCCCTCCACTTT

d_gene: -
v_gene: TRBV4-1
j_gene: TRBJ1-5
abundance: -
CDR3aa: CASSQEPEMRPGSQPQHF
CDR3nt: TGCGCCAGCAGCCAGGAACCTGAGATGCGACCGGGGTCTCAGCCCCAGCATTTT

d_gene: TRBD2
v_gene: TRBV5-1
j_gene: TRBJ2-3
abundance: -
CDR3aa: CASSPLSGGAVDTQYF
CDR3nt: TGCGCCAGCAGCCCTTTGTCGGGGGGGGCCGTAGATACGCAGTATTTT

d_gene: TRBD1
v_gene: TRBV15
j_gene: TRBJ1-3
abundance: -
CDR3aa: CATSIDRVTGNTIYF
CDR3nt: TGTGCCACCAGCATCGACAGGGTCACTGGAAACACCATATATTTT

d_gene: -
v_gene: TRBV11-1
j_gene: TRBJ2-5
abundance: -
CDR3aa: CASSLAAGQETQYF
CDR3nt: TGTGCCAGCAGCTTAGCGGCGGGGCAAGAGACCCAGTACTTC

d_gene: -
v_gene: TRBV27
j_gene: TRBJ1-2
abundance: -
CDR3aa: CASSPGGATFLYGYTF
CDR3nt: TGTGCCAGCAGTCCCGGGGGGGCGACTTTCCTCTATGGCTACACCTTC

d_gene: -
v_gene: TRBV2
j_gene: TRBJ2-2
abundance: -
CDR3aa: CASRSENTGELFF
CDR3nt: TGTGCCAGCAGAAGCGAGAACACCGGGGAGCTGTTTTTT

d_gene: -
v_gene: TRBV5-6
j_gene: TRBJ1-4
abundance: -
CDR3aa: CASKLRGVGEKLFF
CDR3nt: TGTGCCAGCAAGCTCCGGGGAGTAGGGGAAAAACTGTTTTTT

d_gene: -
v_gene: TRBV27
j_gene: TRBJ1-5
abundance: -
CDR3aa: CASSPQDSQPQHF
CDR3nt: TGTGCCAGCAGTCCGCAGGACAGTCAGCCCCAGCATTTT

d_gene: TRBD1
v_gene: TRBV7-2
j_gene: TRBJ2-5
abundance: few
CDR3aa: CASSLIRDRGPGQETQYF
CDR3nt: TGTGCCAGCAGCTTAATCCGGGACAGGGGGCCGGGACAAGAGACCCAGTACTTC

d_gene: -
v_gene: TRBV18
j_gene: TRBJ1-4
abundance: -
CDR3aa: CASSPLGATNEKLFF
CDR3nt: TGTGCCAGCTCACCTTTAGGGGCGACTAATGAAAAACTGTTTTTT

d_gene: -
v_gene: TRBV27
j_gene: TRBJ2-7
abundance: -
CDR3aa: CASSRDGQTYEQYF
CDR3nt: TGTGCCAGCAGCCGCGACGGACAAACCTACGAGCAGTACTTC

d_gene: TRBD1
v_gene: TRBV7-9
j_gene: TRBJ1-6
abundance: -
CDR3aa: CASSLGGTGGAQPPLHF
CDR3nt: TGTGCCAGCAGCTTAGGAGGGACAGGGGGAGCTCAGCCACCCCTCCACTTT

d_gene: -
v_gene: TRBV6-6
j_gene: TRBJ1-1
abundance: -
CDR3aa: CASSFREGVNTEAFF
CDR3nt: TGTGCCAGCAGTTTCAGGGAAGGGGTTAACACTGAAGCTTTCTTT

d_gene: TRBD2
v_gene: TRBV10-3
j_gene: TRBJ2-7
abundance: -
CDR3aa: CAIQERDAGAEQYF
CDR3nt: TGTGCCATTCAGGAGCGGGACGCCGGAGCCGAGCAGTACTTC

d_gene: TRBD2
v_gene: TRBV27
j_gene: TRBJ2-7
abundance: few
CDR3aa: CASSPTPGGRYEQYF
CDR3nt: TGTGCCAGCAGTCCAACCCCGGGGGGGCGGTACGAGCAGTACTTC

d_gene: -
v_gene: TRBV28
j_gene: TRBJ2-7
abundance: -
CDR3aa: CASNWGRSEQYF
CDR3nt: TGTGCCAGCAATTGGGGCCGGTCCGAGCAGTACTTC

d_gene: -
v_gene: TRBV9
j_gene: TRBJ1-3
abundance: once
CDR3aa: CASSVNWQVSGNTIYF
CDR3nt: TGTGCCAGCAGCGTTAACTGGCAGGTCTCTGGAAACACCATATATTTT

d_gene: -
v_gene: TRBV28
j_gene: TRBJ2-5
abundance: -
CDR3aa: CAAGASFQETQYF
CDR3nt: TGTGCCGCGGGGGCATCGTTTCAAGAGACCCAGTACTTC

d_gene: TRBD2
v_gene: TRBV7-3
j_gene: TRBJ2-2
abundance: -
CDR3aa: CASSTRVAGTGELFF
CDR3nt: TGTGCCAGCAGCACGAGGGTAGCGGGGACCGGGGAGCTGTTTTTT

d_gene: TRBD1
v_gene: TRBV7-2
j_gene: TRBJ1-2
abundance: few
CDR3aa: CASSLGTARRYGYTF
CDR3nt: TGTGCCAGCAGCCTTGGGACAGCTCGGCGCTATGGCTACACCTTC

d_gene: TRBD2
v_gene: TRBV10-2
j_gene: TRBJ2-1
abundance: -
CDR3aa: CASIPVSSGAYNEQFF
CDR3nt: TGCGCCAGCATCCCCGTTTCTAGCGGGGCTTACAATGAGCAGTTCTTC

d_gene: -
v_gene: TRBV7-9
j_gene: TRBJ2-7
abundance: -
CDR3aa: CASSPGVKGSYEQYF
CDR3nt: TGTGCCAGCAGCCCAGGCGTAAAGGGGTCCTACGAGCAGTACTTC

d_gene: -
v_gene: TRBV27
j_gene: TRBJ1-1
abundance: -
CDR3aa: CASSFTQGKAFF
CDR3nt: TGTGCCAGCAGTTTTACACAGGGAAAAGCTTTCTTT

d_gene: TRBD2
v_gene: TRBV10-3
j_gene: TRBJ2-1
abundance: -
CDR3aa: CAITELAGAHEQFF
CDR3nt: TGTGCCATCACTGAACTAGCGGGGGCCCATGAGCAGTTCTTC

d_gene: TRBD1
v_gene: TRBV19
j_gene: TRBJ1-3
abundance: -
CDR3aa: CASVDRALSGNTIYF
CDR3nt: TGTGCCAGCGTTGACAGGGCCCTCTCTGGAAACACCATATATTTT